This is a list of T cell receptor beta chains from one sample in a study of vaccination and CD4 T cells after COVID-19. MiXCR, run by TCRdb on the PCR reads, gives a single entry per CDR3 protein. The sample lists some 25,000 distinct CDR3 sequences, roughly 49% occurring once. No antigens are known for them. Material: CD4+ T cells from blood, cultured in vitro. These receptors all come from a human donor who had recovered from COVID-19. Both conserved end residues are part of each CDR3. A D gene is named only where the DNA matches it firmly. Rows may omit the clone size; those that give it use once, few, many or a size class.

D,J,size,length,V,DNA,CDR3
TRBD1,TRBJ2-2,few,14,TRBV20-1,TGCAGTGCTAGACCAGGGGGCTTGGGCGGGGAGCTGTTTTTT,CSARPGGLGGELFF
TRBD2,TRBJ2-1,.,16,TRBV20-1,TGCAGTGCCCCCGTGGCGGGGGGCCATACCTACAATGAGCAGTTCTTC,CSAPVAGGHTYNEQFF
.,TRBJ1-2,.,16,TRBV11-3,TGTGCCAGCAGCCGTACTTTACAGAGTACTATTTATGGCTACACCTTC,CASSRTLQSTIYGYTF
TRBD1,TRBJ2-1,.,14,TRBV6-2/TRBV6-3,TGTGCCAGCGGAGTGGACAGGTTGCACAATGAGCAGTTCTTC,CASGVDRLHNEQFF
.,TRBJ2-3,.,14,TRBV6-4,TGTGCCAGCAGTGAAACAGGGAATGCAGATACGCAGTATTTT,CASSETGNADTQYF
.,TRBJ1-1,.,12,TRBV20-1,TGCAGTGCTAGCCCCTTGAACACTGAAGCTTTCTTT,CSASPLNTEAFF
.,TRBJ1-2,.,17,TRBV28,TGTGCCAGCAGCCCCGGCTCCGGGGGCCTAGCTAACTATGGCTACACCTTC,CASSPGSGGLANYGYTF
.,TRBJ1-4,.,15,TRBV27,TGTGCCAGCAGTCCCCCCCACAAAATCGGTGAAAAACTGTTTTTT,CASSPPHKIGEKLFF
TRBD1,TRBJ1-5,few,16,TRBV28,TGTGCCAGCAGTATACGGACAGGGGTAGGCAATCAGCCCCAGCATTTT,CASSIRTGVGNQPQHF
TRBD2,TRBJ2-2,.,13,TRBV6-2/TRBV6-3,TGTGCCACCAAACGGGGGGACACCGGGGAGCTGTTTTTT,CATKRGDTGELFF
TRBD1,TRBJ1-1,.,22,TRBV4-3,TGCGCCAGCAGCCATCGCTACCCCGGGACAGGGTCTTTAGTAATAGGGGACACTGAAGCTTTCTTT,CASSHRYPGTGSLVIGDTEAFF
.,TRBJ1-6,few,11,TRBV11-2,TGTGCCTCAGGCAATAATTCACCCCTCCACTTT,CASGNNSPLHF
.,TRBJ1-6,once,14,TRBV27,TGTGCCAGCAGTTTCGACGGACTTAATTCACCCCTCCACTTT,CASSFDGLNSPLHF
TRBD1,TRBJ2-2,.,17,TRBV5-1,TGCGCCAGCAGCGGGCAGGGAGGACAGGGAAGCACCGGGGAGCTGTTTTTT,CASSGQGGQGSTGELFF
.,TRBJ2-1,once,13,TRBV6-1,TGTGCCAGCAGAGGGGGCTCCTACAATGAGCAGTTCTTC,CASRGGSYNEQFF
.,TRBJ1-2,.,13,TRBV7-8,TGTGCCAGCAGCTTTTCTAGCGGCTATGGCTACACCTTC,CASSFSSGYGYTF
.,TRBJ1-1,few,11,TRBV24-1,TGTGCCACCGAGGACGGCACTGAAGCTTTCTTT,CATEDGTEAFF
.,TRBJ1-6,.,13,TRBV18,TGTGCCAGCTCACCAGACAGTAATTCACCCCTCCACTTT,CASSPDSNSPLHF
.,TRBJ2-2,.,14,TRBV7-2,TGTGCCAGCACCGACAGAGCAGGGGCGGGGGAGCTGTTTTTT,CASTDRAGAGELFF
.,TRBJ1-1,.,14,TRBV7-8,TGTGCCAGCAGCATAAGCGGGTTGGGGTCTGAAGCTTTCTTT,CASSISGLGSEAFF
.,TRBJ1-1,.,12,TRBV20-1,TGCAGTGCTAGAGGCATGGGGAGAGGGGCTTTCTTT,CSARGMGRGAFF
TRBD2,TRBJ2-1,.,16,TRBV20-1,TGCAGTGCTAGGAGGAGTGGCGGGAGGCCGGGCAATGAGCAGTTCTTC,CSARRSGGRPGNEQFF
.,TRBJ1-1,.,14,TRBV20-1,TGCAGTGCTAGATCCCGAGAGGGGTTTGCTGAAGCTTTCTTT,CSARSREGFAEAFF
.,TRBJ1-6,few,14,TRBV15,TGTGCCACCAGCAGCGACCGGGGGCGCTTTGCCCTCCACTTT,CATSSDRGRFALHF
TRBD1,TRBJ2-2,few,14,TRBV11-2,TGTGCCAGCAGCCGGGACAGGGTGGTTGGGGAGCTGTTTTTT,CASSRDRVVGELFF
TRBD1,TRBJ1-2,few,14,TRBV18,TGTGCCAGCTCACCACGAGACAGGGAGGGCGGCTACACCTTC,CASSPRDREGGYTF
.,TRBJ1-5,few,12,TRBV28,TGTGCCAGTTTTTATAGCAATCAGCCCCAGCATTTT,CASFYSNQPQHF
TRBD2,TRBJ2-7,.,14,TRBV27,TGTGCCAGCAGGTTGTGGACTAGCGTGGGCGAGCAGTACTTC,CASRLWTSVGEQYF
.,TRBJ2-7,few,16,TRBV12-5,TGTGCTAGTGGTTTGGTACTCGGCAGTCCGTACCACGAGCAGTACTTC,CASGLVLGSPYHEQYF